Given below is one TCR beta chain in context. The data were taken from a study of blood T cell repertoires in COVID-19. About the study: Samples taken during acute and convalescent COVID-19 were collected in the United States, Italy and Spain.

The CDR3 consists of 13 residues. Per the germline V gene, CDR1 is SGHDT and CDR2 is YYEEEE. V shed 4 bases and J shed 8 bases, with 13 bases lying between them. Per the study methods: From reference gene primer amplification, estimates of nucleated cell counts were derived. Profiling relied on immunoSEQ multiplex PCR, and the TCRdb table lists in-frame clones only, not all of them. The DNA gave D and trimming, while V, J and clone size come from that table. The sample has roughly 280,000 clones, about 88% seen once; the top ten hold approximately 2%. Specimen: peripheral blood. The rearrangement links TRBV5-6 to TRBJ1-3; D gene unclear. The sequence was obtained from a man younger than 45 with active or convalescent COVID-19. CDR3 nucleotide sequence: TGTGCCAGCAGCCCCCAAGTGGAGGACACCATATATTTT. Amino acids: CASSPQVEDTIYF.